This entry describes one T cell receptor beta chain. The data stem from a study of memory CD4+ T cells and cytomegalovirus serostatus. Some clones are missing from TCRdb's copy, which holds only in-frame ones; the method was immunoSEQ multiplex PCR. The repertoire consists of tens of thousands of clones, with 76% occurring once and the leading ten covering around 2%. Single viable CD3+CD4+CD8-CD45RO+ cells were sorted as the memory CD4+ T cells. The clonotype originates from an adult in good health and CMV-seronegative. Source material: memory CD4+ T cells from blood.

CDR3 nucleotides: TGTGCCAGCAGAATTAGCACAAGCACAGATACGCAGTATTTT. This encodes CASRISTSTDTQYF. The chain couples TRBV6-1 to TRBJ2-3; the D is unclear. Germline V gene data show CDR1 as MNHNS and CDR2 as SASEGT. This CDR3 spans 14 amino acids. Trimming removed 6 bases from V and 0 bases from J, with 10 bases in between.